This T cell receptor (beta chain) derives from a study of shared clonotypes between healthy human individuals. TCRdb's table, derived via immunoSEQ multiplex PCR, lists solely in-frame clones and lacks some. This repertoire shows under 1,100,000 clones, 75% found once; its top ten account for roughly 1.5%. Germline-derived CDR1 and CDR2 are SGHNT and YYREEE (reference sequence). With 1 base clipped from V and 5 bases from J, the junction kept 4 bases outside the gene matches. This CDR3 region has 14 residues. The chain joins TRBV5-4 to TRBJ2-5; 8 positions match TRBD1. The source of this sequence is a man between 18 and 35 years old in good health. Material: memory CD4+ T cells sorted from blood. Subset reported: CD45RA-negative fraction. DNA for the CDR3: TGTGCCAGCAGCTTGACCACAGGGGGGGAGACCCAGTACTTC. Translating it yields CASSLTTGGETQYF.